This TCR beta chain was identified in a study of blood T cell repertoires in COVID-19. Background on the study: Acute and convalescent COVID-19 samples came from the United States, Italy and Spain. T cells, B-cell-depleted T cells, or PBMCs supplied cDNA or gDNA.

The repertoire was sequenced with immunoSEQ multiplex PCR; TCRdb's copy has only in-frame clones and lacks some. The sample yields 150,000 to 200,000 clones, roughly 84% seen once. The germline V and J ends were trimmed by 0 bases and 8 bases, with 13 bases remaining between them. Germline V gene data show CDR1 as SGDLS and CDR2 as YYNGEE. The CDR3 sequence is 14 residues long. The chain is built from TRBV9 and TRBJ2-3, with D unresolved. The TCR was taken from a middle-aged man with acute or convalescent COVID-19. The sequencing sample was made of peripheral blood. CDR3 loop: CASSVAERVGTQYF. The CDR3 DNA follows: TGTGCCAGCAGCGTAGCGGAGCGAGTAGGTACGCAGTATTTT.